This record looks at one TCR beta chain sequence and its context. This entry is derived from a study of PD-L1 blockade in urothelial cancer. The length of the CDR3 is 15 residues. J lost 5 bases, V lost 7 bases, and 13 bases had no gene match. Looked up from germline, CDR1 is MNHNS and CDR2 is SASEGT. TCRdb keeps only in-frame clones here, not all; method: immunoSEQ multiplex PCR. The table lists some 79,000 clones, around 76% of them singletons. The clonotype originates from a man between 65 and 80 years old with urothelial cancer. The chain uses TRBV6-1 and TRBJ2-5; TRBD2 aligns across 7 bases. The sample here was PBMCs, taken around atezolizumab (anti-PD-L1) treatment. Written as DNA, the CDR3 is TGTGCCAGCACGGCTGCGGGAGTGGTTCGGGAGACCCAGTACTTC. Amino acid sequence: CASTAAGVVRETQYF.